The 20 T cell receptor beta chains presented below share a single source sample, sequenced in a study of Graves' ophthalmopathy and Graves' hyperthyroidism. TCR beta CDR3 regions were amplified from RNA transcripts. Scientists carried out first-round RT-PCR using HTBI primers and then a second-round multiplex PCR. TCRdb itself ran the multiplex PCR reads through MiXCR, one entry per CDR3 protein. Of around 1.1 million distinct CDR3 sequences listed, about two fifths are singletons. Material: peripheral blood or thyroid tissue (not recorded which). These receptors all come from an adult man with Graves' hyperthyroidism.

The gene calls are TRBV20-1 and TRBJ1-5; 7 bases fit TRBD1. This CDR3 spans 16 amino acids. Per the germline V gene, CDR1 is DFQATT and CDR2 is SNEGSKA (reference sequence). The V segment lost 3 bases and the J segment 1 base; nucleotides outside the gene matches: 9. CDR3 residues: CSARSGGGVSNQPQHF. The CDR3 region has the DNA TGCAGTGCTAGGTCAGGGGGGGGGGTGAGCAATCAGCCCCAGCATTTT.

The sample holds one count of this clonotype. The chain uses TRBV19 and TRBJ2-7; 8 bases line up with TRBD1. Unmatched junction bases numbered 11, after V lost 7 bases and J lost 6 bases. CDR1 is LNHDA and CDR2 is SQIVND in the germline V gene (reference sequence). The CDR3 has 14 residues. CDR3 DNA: TGTGCCAGTACCACGACAGGGGCAGGGTCCGAGCAGTACTTC. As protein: CASTTTGAGSEQYF. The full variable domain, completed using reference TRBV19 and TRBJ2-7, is DGGITQSPKYLFRKEGQNVTLSCEQNLNHDAMYWYRQDPGQGLRLIYYSQIVNDFQKGDIAEGYSVSREKKESFPLTVTSAQKNPTAFYLCASTTTGAGSEQYFGPGTRLTVT.

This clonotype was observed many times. Here the CDR3 DNA reads TGCGCCAGCAGCCCTTCAAACGGGGCTTCCTACGAGCAGTACTTC. Its translation is CASSPSNGASYEQYF. J is TRBJ2-7 and V is TRBV4-3; D is tentatively TRBD1 or TRBD2 (5 bases each). This CDR3 is 15 amino acids long. The germline CDR1 and CDR2 sequences are LGHNA and YSLEER. Trimming removed 4 bases from V and 1 base from J, with 14 bases in between.

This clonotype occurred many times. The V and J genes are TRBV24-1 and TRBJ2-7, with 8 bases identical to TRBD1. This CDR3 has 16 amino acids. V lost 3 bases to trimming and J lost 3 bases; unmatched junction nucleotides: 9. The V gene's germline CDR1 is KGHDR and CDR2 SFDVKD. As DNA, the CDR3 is TGTGCCACCAGTGATGACACCGGGACAGGACTCTACGAGCAGTACTTC. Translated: CATSDDTGTGLYEQYF.

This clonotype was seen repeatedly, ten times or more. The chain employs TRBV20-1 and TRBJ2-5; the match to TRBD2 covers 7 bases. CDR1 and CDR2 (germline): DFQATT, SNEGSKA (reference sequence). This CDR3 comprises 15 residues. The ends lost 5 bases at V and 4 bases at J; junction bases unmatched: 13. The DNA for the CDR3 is TGCAGTGCTGCTGGACTAGAAGTTTTGGCAGAGACCCAGTACTTC. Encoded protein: CSAAGLEVLAETQYF.

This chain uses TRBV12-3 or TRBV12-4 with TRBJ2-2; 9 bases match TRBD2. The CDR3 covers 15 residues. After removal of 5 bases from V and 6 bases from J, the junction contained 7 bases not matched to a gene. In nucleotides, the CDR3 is TGTGCCAGCAGTAGTAGCGGGAGTACGGCCGGGGAGCTGTTTTTT. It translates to CASSSSGSTAGELFF.

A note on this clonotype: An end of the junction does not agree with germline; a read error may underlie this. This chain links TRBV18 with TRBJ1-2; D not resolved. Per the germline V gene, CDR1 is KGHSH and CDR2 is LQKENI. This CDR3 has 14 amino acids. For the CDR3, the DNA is TGTGACAGCTCACCAGAGACAACTTCCTATGGCTACACCTTC. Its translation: CDSSPETTSYGYTF. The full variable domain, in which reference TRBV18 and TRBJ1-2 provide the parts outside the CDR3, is NAGVMQNPRHLVRRRGQEARLRCSPMKGHSHVYWYRQLPEEGLKFMVYLQKENIIDESGMPKERFSAEFPKEGPSILRIQQVVRGDSAAYFCDSSPETTSYGYTFGSGTRLTVV.

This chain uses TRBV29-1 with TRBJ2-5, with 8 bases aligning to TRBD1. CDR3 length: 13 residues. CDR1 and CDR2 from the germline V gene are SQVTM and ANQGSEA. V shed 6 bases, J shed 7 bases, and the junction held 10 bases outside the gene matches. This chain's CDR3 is CSVGQDTFGTQYF. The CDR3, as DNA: TGCAGCGTGGGACAGGACACGTTTGGGACCCAGTACTTC.

As DNA, the CDR3 is TGTGCCAGCAGCCCATCACTCGGACGGGGTTCGGGGAACACTGAAGCTTTCTTT. Amino acid sequence: CASSPSLGRGSGNTEAFF. The J gene is TRBJ1-1, the V gene TRBV13; D is unclear. The CDR3 contains 18 residues. Trimming took off 5 bases at V and 1 base at J, with 23 bases between the two ends. CDR1 and CDR2 from the germline V gene are PRHDT and FYEKMQ (reference sequence). The full variable domain, in which reference TRBV13 and TRBJ1-1 provide the parts outside the CDR3, is AAGVIQSPRHLIKEKRETATLKCYPIPRHDTVYWYQQGPGQDPQFLISFYEKMQSDKGSIPDRFSAQQFSDYHSELNMSSLELGDSALYFCASSPSLGRGSGNTEAFFGQGTRLTVV.

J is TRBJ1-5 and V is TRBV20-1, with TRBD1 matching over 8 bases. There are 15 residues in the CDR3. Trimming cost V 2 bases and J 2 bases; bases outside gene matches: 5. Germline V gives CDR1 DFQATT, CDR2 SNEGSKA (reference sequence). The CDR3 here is CSARSQTGGNQPQHF. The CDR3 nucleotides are TGCAGTGCTAGAAGCCAGACAGGGGGCAATCAGCCCCAGCATTTT.

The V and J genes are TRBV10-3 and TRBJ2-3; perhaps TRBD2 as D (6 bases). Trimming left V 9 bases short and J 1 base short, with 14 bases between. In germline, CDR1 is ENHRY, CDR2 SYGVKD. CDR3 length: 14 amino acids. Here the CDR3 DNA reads TGTGCCATAGCTTCGGCGGGGCGCACAGATACGCAGTATTTT. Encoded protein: CAIASAGRTDTQYF.

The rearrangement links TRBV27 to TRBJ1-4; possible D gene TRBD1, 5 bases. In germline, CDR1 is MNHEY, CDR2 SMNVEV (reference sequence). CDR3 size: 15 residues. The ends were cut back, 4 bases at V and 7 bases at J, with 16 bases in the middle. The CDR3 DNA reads TGTGCCAGCAGTTGGCGGGGGTCGGGCGGTGAAAAACTGTTTTTT. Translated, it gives CASSWRGSGGEKLFF.

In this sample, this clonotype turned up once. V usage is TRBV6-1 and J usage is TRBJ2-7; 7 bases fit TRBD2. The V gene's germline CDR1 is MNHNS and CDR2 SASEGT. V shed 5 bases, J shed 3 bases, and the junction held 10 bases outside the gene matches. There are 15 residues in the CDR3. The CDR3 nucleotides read TGTGCCAGCAGTTACTCGAGCGGGGAGGTCTACGAGCAGTACTTC. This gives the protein CASSYSSGEVYEQYF.

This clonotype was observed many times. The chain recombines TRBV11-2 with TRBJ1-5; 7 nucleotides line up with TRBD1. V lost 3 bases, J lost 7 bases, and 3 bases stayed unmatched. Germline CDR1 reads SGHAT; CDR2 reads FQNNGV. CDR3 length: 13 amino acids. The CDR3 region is CASSFQGDQPQHF. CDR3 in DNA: TGTGCCAGCAGCTTTCAGGGGGACCAGCCCCAGCATTTT.

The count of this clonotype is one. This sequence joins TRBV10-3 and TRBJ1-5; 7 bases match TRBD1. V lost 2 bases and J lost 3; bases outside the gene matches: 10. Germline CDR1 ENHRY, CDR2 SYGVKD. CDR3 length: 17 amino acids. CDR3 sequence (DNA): TGTGCCATCAGTGAGCGATCCTCCGGGACAGCCAATCAGCCCCAGCATTTT. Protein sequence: CAISERSSGTANQPQHF.

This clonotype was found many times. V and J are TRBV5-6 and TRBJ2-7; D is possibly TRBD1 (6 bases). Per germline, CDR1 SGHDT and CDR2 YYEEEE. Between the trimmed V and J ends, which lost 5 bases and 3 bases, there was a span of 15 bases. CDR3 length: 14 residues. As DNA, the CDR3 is TGTGCCAGCAGACCCGGGACAAGGTTCTACGAGCAGTACTTC. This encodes CASRPGTRFYEQYF. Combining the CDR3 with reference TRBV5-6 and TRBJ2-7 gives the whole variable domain DAGVTQSPTHLIKTRGQQVTLRCSPKSGHDTVSWYQQALGQGPQFIFQYYEEEERQRGNFPDRFSGHQFPNYSSELNVNALLLGDSALYLCASRPGTRFYEQYFGPGTRLTVT.

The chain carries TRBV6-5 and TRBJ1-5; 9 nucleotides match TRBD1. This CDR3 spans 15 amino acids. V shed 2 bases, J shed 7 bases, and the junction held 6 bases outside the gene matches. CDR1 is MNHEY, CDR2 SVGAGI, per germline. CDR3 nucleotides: TGTGCCAGCAGTTACGGGGACAGGGAACTCCAGCCCCAGCATTTT. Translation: CASSYGDRELQPQHF.

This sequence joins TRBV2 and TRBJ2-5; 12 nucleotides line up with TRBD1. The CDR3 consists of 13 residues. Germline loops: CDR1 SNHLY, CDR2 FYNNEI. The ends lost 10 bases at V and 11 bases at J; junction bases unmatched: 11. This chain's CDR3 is CATRDRGRDEQYF. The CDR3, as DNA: TGTGCCACCCGGGACAGGGGGCGCGATGAGCAGTACTTC.

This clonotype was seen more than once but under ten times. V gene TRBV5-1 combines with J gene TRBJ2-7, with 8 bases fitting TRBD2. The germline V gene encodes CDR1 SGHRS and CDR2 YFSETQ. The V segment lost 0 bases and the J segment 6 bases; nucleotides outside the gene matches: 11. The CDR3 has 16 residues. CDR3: CASSLGTGGPIGEQYF. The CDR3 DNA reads TGCGCCAGCAGCTTGGGGACGGGAGGGCCAATTGGCGAGCAGTACTTC. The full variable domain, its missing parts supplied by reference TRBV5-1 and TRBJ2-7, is KAGVTQTPRYLIKTRGQQVTLSCSPISGHRSVSWYQQTPGQGLQFLFEYFSETQRNKGNFPGRFSGRQFSNSRSEMNVSTLELGDSALYLCASSLGTGGPIGEQYFGPGTRLTVT.

CDR3 sequence (DNA): TGTGCCAGCAGTTGGGACAGGGCAACTAATGAAAAACTGTTTTTT. Translation: CASSWDRATNEKLFF. V and J are TRBV5-5 and TRBJ1-4; 9 bases align to TRBD1. V was pared by 5 bases and J by 0 bases, with 2 bases of the junction left unmatched. Looked up from germline, CDR1 is SGHKS and CDR2 is YYEKEE (reference sequence). This CDR3 comprises 15 residues.